The T cell receptor beta chain under discussion was sequenced for a study of shared clonotypes between healthy human individuals. The study, taken as a whole, reports: The study found lower generation probabilities in non-shared clonotypes than in those shared by all four donors.

About this clone: As yet, its antigen is unknown.

Researchers ran the assay at a deep level. The repertoire was sequenced with immunoSEQ multiplex PCR; TCRdb's copy has only in-frame clones and lacks some. The data show 2 million to 3 million clones, approximately 93% seen once. Germline CDR1 and CDR2: LGHNA and YNFKEQ. The CDR3 is 13 residues long. Trimming stripped 4 bases from V and 6 bases from J, with 11 bases between. The chain links TRBV4-2 to TRBJ2-3, with D possibly being TRBD1 (6 bases). The sequencing input was naive CD4+ T cells from PBMCs. Subset: CD45RA+ positively selected. The TCR comes from a man younger than 35 in good health. Some clones in this sample may be carry-over from other donors' samples. Written as DNA, the CDR3 is TGTGCCAGCAGCCTACAGGGAAGGGATACGCAGTATTTT. Translating gives CASSLQGRDTQYF.